Listed below are T cell receptor beta chains from one sample, sequenced in a study of cytomegalovirus exposure and HLA in healthy donors. Here immunoSEQ multiplex PCR was the method, and the copy in TCRdb shows in-frame clones only, minus some. The repertoire holds about 140,000 clones, roughly 80% seen once, with 3.5% to 5% in the top ten. The source material was PBMCs. These receptors were obtained from a man aged 35-49 years in good health and CMV-seropositive. The CDR3 runs from the conserved cysteine through the conserved F or W. Each record gives: V gene, CDR3 length, D gene, J gene, CDR3 DNA, CDR3 protein. A D gene is named only where the DNA matches it firmly.

>TRBV29-1|18|TRBD2|TRBJ2-5
TGCAGCGTGCCCCAACGAATAGCGGGGGGCCTTGGGGGAGGGACCCAGTACTTC
CSVPQRIAGGLGGGTQYF
>TRBV6-1|16|TRBD1|TRBJ2-7
TGTGCCAGCAGTGCATACCACAGGGGAGTCGACTACGAGCAGTACTTC
CASSAYHRGVDYEQYF
>TRBV5-1|15|TRBD1|TRBJ1-4
TGCGCCAGCAGCGTATCGGGACAGACTAATGAAAAACTGTTTTTT
CASSVSGQTNEKLFF
>TRBV15|15|.|TRBJ1-3
TGTGCCACCAGCAGAGATTGGACACCTGGAAACACCATATATTTT
CATSRDWTPGNTIYF
>TRBV5-4|16|.|TRBJ2-7
TGTGCCAGCAGCCGGACCTATGGTAATGGGGGCAACGAGCAGTACTTC
CASSRTYGNGGNEQYF
>TRBV30|11|.|TRBJ1-2
TGTGCCTGGAGTAGGGGTGGAGGCTACACCTTC
CAWSRGGGYTF
>TRBV27|14|.|TRBJ1-2
TGTGCCAGCAGTGCTACAGGATATAACTATGGCTACACCTTC
CASSATGYNYGYTF
>TRBV5-1|14|.|TRBJ2-1
TGCGCCAGCAGCCAGGAAGGCCGGTACAATGAGCAGTTCTTC
CASSQEGRYNEQFF
>TRBV5-1|16|TRBD2|TRBJ2-7
TGCGCCAGCAGCTTGGCCGGGGAGCGGGGGTCCTACGAGCAGTACTTC
CASSLAGERGSYEQYF
>TRBV5-6|16|TRBD2|TRBJ2-2
TGTGCCAGCAGCTCGGCCCCTAGCGGATGGACCGGGGAGCTGTTTTTT
CASSSAPSGWTGELFF
>TRBV5-1|14|.|TRBJ2-7
TGCGCCAGCAGCTTGGCCGGCGGAAGCTACGAGCAGTACTTC
CASSLAGGSYEQYF
>TRBV7-9|18|TRBD2|TRBJ2-2
TGTGCCAGCAGCTTACGGGGACTAGCGGGACCATACACCGGGGAGCTGTTTTTT
CASSLRGLAGPYTGELFF
>TRBV7-9|15|.|TRBJ2-2
TGTGCCAGCAGCTTAGTGTCCGGGAACACCGGGGAGCTGTTTTTT
CASSLVSGNTGELFF
>TRBV5-4|15|.|TRBJ2-1
TGTGCCAGCAGCTTGGGGGGAGAGGGGGCGGGGCGGCAGTTCTTC
CASSLGGEGAGRQFF
>TRBV6-4|14|.|TRBJ2-2
TGTGCCAGCAGTGCGGAGGAGGGCGTCGGGGAGCTGTTTTTT
CASSAEEGVGELFF
>TRBV30|14|TRBD1|TRBJ1-2
TGTGCCTGGAGTAGACAGGGGGCGAGGGGTGGCTACACCTTC
CAWSRQGARGGYTF